The subject of this entry is one TCR beta chain. Its specificity is not known. The data derive from a study of shared clonotypes between healthy human individuals. Looking at the study overall: Each donor had three CD4 naive, three CD4 memory, two CD8 naive and one CD8 memory plate. Notes on the study in general: Read depth was anticipated to influence clonotype sharing among donors.

Only CD45RO-negative cells positively selected for CCR7 counted as naive CD8 cells, so terminally differentiated effector memory CD45RA+ cells were excluded. Germline V gives CDR1 SEHNR, CDR2 FQNEAQ (reference sequence). Unmatched junction bases numbered 5, after V lost 5 bases and J lost 0 bases. There are 15 residues in the CDR3. Sequencing used immunoSEQ multiplex PCR; TCRdb keeps in-frame clones, though not all of them. The data show about 600,000 clones, with roughly 95% seen just once and roughly 0.1% held by the top ten. The chain carries TRBV7-9 and TRBJ2-7, with 9 bases aligning to TRBD1. Specimen: naive CD8+ T cells sorted from blood. This sequence originates from a woman in her thirties in good health. The CDR3 DNA follows: TGTGCCAGCAGCGGTGGGACAGGGCCCTCCTACGAGCAGTACTTC. It yields the protein CASSGGTGPSYEQYF.